The rows below give T cell receptor beta chains drawn from one sample of a study of T-cell reconstitution after alpha-beta-depleted transplantation in children. MiXCR was run by TCRdb on the PCR reads, yielding one entry per CDR3 protein. The sample consists of 95,000 to 150,000 distinct CDR3 sequences, roughly 23% of them appearing once. Specimen: PBMCs, mostly from graft donor cells, collected 180 days after TCRalphabeta/CD19-depleted stem cell transplant. The source of these receptors is a male patient aged 2 to 9 who had a stem cell transplant for chronic granulomatous disease, so the T cells may come from the graft donor. The CDR3 runs from the conserved cysteine through the conserved F or W. The D gene is left open where the match is weak. Size values are once, few and many counts, or a class for expanded clones, and some rows have none.

abundance	v_gene	d_gene	j_gene	CDR3nt	CDR3aa
NA	TRBV28	NA	TRBJ2-7	TGTGCCAGCAGTTTATTCCTGGCGGACGTCTACGAGCAGTACTTC	CASSLFLADVYEQYF
many	TRBV20-1	TRBD2	TRBJ2-3	TGCAGTGCTAGATATCTAGCGGGAGTCACAGATACGCAGTATTTT	CSARYLAGVTDTQYF
NA	TRBV7-2	NA	TRBJ2-2	TGTGCCAGCAGCTTAGGACGGGGGCGTGCCACCGGGGAGCTGTTTTTT	CASSLGRGRATGELFF
many	TRBV5-1	TRBD1	TRBJ2-1	TGCGCCAGCAGCTTGGGACAGGGCCACAATGAGCAGTTCTTC	CASSLGQGHNEQFF
many	TRBV20-1	NA	TRBJ2-1	TGCAGTGCTAGAGATCCCGGACTGCCCATTGAGCAGTTCTTC	CSARDPGLPIEQFF
NA	TRBV12-3/TRBV12-4	TRBD2	TRBJ2-7	TGTGCCAGCAGTTTGGGGGGAGGGGCAACCTACGAGCAGTACTTC	CASSLGGGATYEQYF
many	TRBV5-6	TRBD2	TRBJ2-5	TGTGCCAGCAGCCCGACTAGCGGCTCGACCCAGTACTTC	CASSPTSGSTQYF
few	TRBV29-1	NA	TRBJ2-5	TGCAGCGTTTGGACGACGACAGCCCAAGAGACCCAGTACTTC	CSVWTTTAQETQYF
NA	TRBV5-1	NA	TRBJ1-4	TGCGCCAGCAGCTCTGTTGGGGCGCGGGATGAAAAACTGTTTTTT	CASSSVGARDEKLFF
many	TRBV25-1	NA	TRBJ2-7	TGTGCCAGCAGTGATGGACACAGAAGCTCCTACGAGCAGTACTTC	CASSDGHRSSYEQYF
NA	TRBV20-1	NA	TRBJ2-3	TGCAGTGCTAGAGATTCGCTAGCGAGGACAGATACGCAGTATTTT	CSARDSLARTDTQYF
many	TRBV6-5	TRBD1	TRBJ2-7	TGTGCCAGCAGTTACGGGACAGTCTACGAGCAGTACTTC	CASSYGTVYEQYF
few	TRBV20-1	NA	TRBJ2-5	TGCAGTGCGGAACCGGGACTCCAAGAGACCCAGTACTTC	CSAEPGLQETQYF
many	TRBV12-3/TRBV12-4	NA	TRBJ2-7	TGTGCCAGCAGTTTACAGCGGAACTACGAGCAGTACTTC	CASSLQRNYEQYF
NA	TRBV29-1	TRBD2	TRBJ2-5	TGCAGCGTGGATGCTAGCGGGGCCTCTGGGACCCAGTACTTC	CSVDASGASGTQYF
NA	TRBV3-1	NA	TRBJ2-1	TGTGCCTCCACCCCTAACCAAGATATCTTCCTCTACAATGAGCAGTTCTTC	CASTPNQDIFLYNEQFF
many	TRBV12-3/TRBV12-4	TRBD1	TRBJ2-7	TGTGCCAGCAGCCTAACAGGGGCCCACGAGCAGTACTTC	CASSLTGAHEQYF
NA	TRBV25-1	TRBD1	TRBJ2-3	TGTGCCAGCAGCGTACAGGGGGCAGGGGGAGATACGCAGTATTTT	CASSVQGAGGDTQYF
few	TRBV29-1	TRBD1	TRBJ1-4	TGCAGCGTCGCCGGGGGAGGACAGGGGCCGGGAAAACTGTTTTTT	CSVAGGGQGPGKLFF
NA	TRBV7-9	NA	TRBJ2-1	TGTGCCAGCAGATCGGCAGAGCAGTTCTTC	CASRSAEQFF
NA	TRBV10-3	NA	TRBJ1-5	TGTGCCATCAGTGAGTCGAAAGTGCAAGGTCTCAATCAGCCCCAGCATTTT	CAISESKVQGLNQPQHF
NA	TRBV5-1	NA	TRBJ2-1	TGCGCCAGCAGCTTGGATGGGGCCAACTCCTACAATGAGCAGTTCTTC	CASSLDGANSYNEQFF
few	TRBV10-3	TRBD2	TRBJ2-1	TGTGCCATCAGCCCCAGTCGCAGCGGGGCAAATGAGCAGTTCTTC	CAISPSRSGANEQFF
many	TRBV20-1	NA	TRBJ2-1	TGCAGTGCTAGTCGGCCGAGCTCCTACAATGAGCAGTTCTTC	CSASRPSSYNEQFF
NA	TRBV15	NA	TRBJ2-4	TGTGCCACCAGCAGAGTCTTTTCGAACAAAAACAGTCAGTACTTC	CATSRVFSNKNSQYF
many	TRBV4-1	NA	TRBJ2-7	TGCGCCAGCAGCCAAGGTCATGACTCCTACGAGCAGTACTTC	CASSQGHDSYEQYF
few	TRBV20-1	TRBD1	TRBJ2-3	TGCAGTGCCAAGAAGGACAGGGCCACAGATACGCAGTATTTT	CSAKKDRATDTQYF